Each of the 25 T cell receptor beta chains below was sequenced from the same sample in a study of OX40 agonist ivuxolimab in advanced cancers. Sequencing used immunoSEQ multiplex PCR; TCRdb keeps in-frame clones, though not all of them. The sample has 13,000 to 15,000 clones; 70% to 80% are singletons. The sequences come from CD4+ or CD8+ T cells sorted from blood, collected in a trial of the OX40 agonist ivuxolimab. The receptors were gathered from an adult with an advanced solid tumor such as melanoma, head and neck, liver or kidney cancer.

The CDR3 DNA reads TGTGCCAGCAGCCAAGGGGGAGAGCAGCCCCAGCATTTT. Translated: CASSQGGEQPQHF. This chain connects TRBV4-2 to TRBJ1-5; D ambiguous. The V end lost 1 base, the J end lost 7 bases, and 8 bases lay between the germline ends. This CDR3 is built from 13 residues. Germline V gene data show CDR1 as LGHNA and CDR2 as YNFKEQ.

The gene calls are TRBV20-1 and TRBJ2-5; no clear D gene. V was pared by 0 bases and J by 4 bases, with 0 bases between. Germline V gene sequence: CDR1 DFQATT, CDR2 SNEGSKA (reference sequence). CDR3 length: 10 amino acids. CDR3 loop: CSAREETQYF. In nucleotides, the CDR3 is TGCAGTGCTAGAGAAGAGACCCAGTACTTC.

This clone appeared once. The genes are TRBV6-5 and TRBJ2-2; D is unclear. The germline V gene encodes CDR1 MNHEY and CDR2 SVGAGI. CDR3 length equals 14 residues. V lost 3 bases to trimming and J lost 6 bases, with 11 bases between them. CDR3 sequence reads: CASSYSRMAGELFF. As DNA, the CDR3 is TGTGCCAGCAGTTATAGCAGGATGGCCGGGGAGCTGTTTTTT.

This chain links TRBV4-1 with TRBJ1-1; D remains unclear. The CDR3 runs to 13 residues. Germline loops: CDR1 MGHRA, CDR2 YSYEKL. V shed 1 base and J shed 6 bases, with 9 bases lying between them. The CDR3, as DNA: TGCGCCAGCAGCCAAGTGTCTAATGCTGAAGCTTTCTTT. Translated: CASSQVSNAEAFF.

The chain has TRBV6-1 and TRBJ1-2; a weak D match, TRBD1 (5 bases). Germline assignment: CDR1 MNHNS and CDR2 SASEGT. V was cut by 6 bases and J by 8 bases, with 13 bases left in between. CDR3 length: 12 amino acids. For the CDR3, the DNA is TGTGCCAGCAGCTACGTGGGGCAGGGCTACACCTTC. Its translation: CASSYVGQGYTF.

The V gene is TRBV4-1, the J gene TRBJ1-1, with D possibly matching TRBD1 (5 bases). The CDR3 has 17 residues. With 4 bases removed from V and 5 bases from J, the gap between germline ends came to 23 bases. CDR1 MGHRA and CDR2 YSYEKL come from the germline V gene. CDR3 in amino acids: CASSLTKGFRVGTEAFF. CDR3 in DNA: TGCGCCAGCAGCCTCACGAAGGGGTTTCGAGTGGGGACTGAAGCTTTCTTT.

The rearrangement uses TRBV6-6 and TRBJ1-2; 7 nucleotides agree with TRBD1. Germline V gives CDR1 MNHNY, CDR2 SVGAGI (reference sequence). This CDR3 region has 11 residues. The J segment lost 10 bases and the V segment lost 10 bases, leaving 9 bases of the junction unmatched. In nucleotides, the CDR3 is TGTGCCATAACGACAGGGAGGGACTACACCTTC. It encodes CAITTGRDYTF.

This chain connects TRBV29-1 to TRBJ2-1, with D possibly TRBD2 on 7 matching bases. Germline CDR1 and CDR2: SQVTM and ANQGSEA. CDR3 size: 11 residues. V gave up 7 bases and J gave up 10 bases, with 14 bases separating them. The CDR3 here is CSALKGGEQFF. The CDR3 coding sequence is TGCAGCGCTCTAAAGGGGGGGGAGCAGTTCTTC.

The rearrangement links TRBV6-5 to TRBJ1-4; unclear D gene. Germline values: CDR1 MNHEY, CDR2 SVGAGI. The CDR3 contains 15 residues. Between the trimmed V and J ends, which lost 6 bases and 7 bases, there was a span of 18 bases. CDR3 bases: TGTGCCAGCAGCCCGGGTGGAAGGCTTTCTGAAAAACTGTTTTTT. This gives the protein CASSPGGRLSEKLFF.

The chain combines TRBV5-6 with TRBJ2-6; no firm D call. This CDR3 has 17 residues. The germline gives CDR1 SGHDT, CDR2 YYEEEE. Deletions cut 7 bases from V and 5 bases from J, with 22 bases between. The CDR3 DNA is TGTGCCAGCCATCCCGGCAATAGTCAAAGTCGGGCCAACGTCCTGACTTTC. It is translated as CASHPGNSQSRANVLTF.

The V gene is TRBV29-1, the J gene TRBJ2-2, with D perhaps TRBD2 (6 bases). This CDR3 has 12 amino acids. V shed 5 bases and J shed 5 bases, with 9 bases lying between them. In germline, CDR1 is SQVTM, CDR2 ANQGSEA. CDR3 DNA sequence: TGCAGCGTTTACGCGGGGACCGGGGAGCTGTTTTTT. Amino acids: CSVYAGTGELFF.

The CDR3 DNA sequence: TGTGCCAGCAGTTATCGGAGACAGACGAACACTGAAGCTTTCTTT. It is translated as CASSYRRQTNTEAFF. The genes are TRBV6-5 and TRBJ1-1; possibly TRBD1 for D (5 bases). The CDR3 consists of 15 residues. V was shortened by 3 bases and J by 1 base, with 12 bases between the two germline ends. The germline V gene encodes CDR1 MNHEY and CDR2 SVGAGI.

The DNA for the CDR3 is TGTGCCAGCAGTTACGGGCTCGGAGTATTGGAGACCCAGTACTTC. Protein sequence: CASSYGLGVLETQYF. This chain connects TRBV6-5 to TRBJ2-5; no firm D call. There are 15 residues in the CDR3. V dropped 2 bases and J dropped 5 bases, with 15 bases sitting between them. Germline loops: CDR1 MNHEY, CDR2 SVGAGI.

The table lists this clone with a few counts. CDR3 protein: CASTPRQGIPYEQYF. The CDR3 region has the DNA TGTGCCAGTACCCCGAGGCAGGGGATCCCCTACGAGCAGTACTTC. The chain joins TRBV19 to TRBJ2-7; tentatively, D is TRBD1 (6 bases). Trimming cost V 7 bases and J 2 bases, with 18 bases left between them. Germline V gene lookup returns CDR1 LNHDA and CDR2 SQIVND (reference sequence). The length of the CDR3 is 15 residues.

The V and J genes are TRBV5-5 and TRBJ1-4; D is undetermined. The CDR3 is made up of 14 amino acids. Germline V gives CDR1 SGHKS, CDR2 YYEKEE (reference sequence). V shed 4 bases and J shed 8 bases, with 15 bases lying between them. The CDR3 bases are TGTGCCAGCAGCCCGGGCGGGGTTTGGGAAAAACTGTTTTTT. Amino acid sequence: CASSPGGVWEKLFF.

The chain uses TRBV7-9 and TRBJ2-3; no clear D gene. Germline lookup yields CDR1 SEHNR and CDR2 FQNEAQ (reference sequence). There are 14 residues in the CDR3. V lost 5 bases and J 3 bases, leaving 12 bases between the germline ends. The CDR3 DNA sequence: TGTGCCAGCAGCCCTTTCGTAGGGACAGATACGCAGTATTTT. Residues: CASSPFVGTDTQYF. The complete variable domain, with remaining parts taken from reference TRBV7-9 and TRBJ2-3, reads DTGVSQNPRHKITKRGQNVTFRCDPISEHNRLYWYRQTLGQGPEFLTYFQNEAQLEKSRLLSDRFSAERPKGSFSTLEIQRTEQGDSAMYLCASSPFVGTDTQYFGPGTRLTVL.

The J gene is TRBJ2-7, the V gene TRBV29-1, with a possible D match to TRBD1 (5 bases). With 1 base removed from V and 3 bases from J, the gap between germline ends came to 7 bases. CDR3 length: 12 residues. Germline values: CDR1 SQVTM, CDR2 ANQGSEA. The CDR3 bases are TGCAGCGTTGAAGGCCAGGGCTACGAGCAGTACTTC. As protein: CSVEGQGYEQYF.

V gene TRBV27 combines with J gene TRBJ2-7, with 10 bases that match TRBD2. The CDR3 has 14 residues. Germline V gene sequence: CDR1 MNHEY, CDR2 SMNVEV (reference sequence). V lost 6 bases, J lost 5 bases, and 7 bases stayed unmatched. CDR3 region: CASRSLAGDDEQYF. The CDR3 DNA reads TGTGCCAGCAGGTCCCTAGCGGGGGACGACGAGCAGTACTTC.

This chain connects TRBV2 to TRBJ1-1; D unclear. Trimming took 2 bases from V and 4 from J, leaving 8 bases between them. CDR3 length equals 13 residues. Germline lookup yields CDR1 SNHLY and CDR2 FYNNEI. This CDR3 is CASSELESTEAFF. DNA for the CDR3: TGTGCCAGCAGTGAATTGGAGAGCACTGAAGCTTTCTTT.

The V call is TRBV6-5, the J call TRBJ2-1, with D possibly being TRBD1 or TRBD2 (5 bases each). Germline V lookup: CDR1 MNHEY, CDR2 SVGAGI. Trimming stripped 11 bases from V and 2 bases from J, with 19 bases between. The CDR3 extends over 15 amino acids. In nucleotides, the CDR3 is TGTGCCGCACGGAAGGCCGGGACGGCCTACAATGAGCAGTTCTTC. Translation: CAARKAGTAYNEQFF.

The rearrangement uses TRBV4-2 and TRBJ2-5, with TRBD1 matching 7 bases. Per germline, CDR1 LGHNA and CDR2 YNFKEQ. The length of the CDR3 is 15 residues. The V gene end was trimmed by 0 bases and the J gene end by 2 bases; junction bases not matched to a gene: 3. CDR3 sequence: CASSQDTGDQETQYF. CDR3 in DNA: TGTGCCAGCAGCCAAGATACAGGGGATCAAGAGACCCAGTACTTC.

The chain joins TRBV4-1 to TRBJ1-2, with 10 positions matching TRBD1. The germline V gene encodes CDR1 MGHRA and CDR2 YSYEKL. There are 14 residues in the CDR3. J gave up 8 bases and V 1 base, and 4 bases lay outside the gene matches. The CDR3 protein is CASSQAGTGDGYTF. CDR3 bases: TGCGCCAGCAGCCAAGCCGGGACAGGGGACGGCTACACCTTC.

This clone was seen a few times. CDR3 in DNA: TGTGCCAGCAGTCCTCGGAGCTCCTACAATGAGCAGTTCTTC. Its protein product is CASSPRSSYNEQFF. The V call is TRBV27, the J call TRBJ2-1; no definite D call. This CDR3 has 14 amino acids. The germline gives CDR1 MNHEY, CDR2 SMNVEV (reference sequence). V was shortened by 5 bases and J by 0 bases, with 8 bases between the two germline ends.

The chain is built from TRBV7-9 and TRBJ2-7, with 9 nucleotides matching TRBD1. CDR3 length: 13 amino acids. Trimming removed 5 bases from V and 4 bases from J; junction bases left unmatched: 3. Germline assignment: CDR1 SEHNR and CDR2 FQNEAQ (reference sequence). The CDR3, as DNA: TGTGCCAGCAGCATGACAGGGGGGTACGAGCAGTACTTC. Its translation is CASSMTGGYEQYF.

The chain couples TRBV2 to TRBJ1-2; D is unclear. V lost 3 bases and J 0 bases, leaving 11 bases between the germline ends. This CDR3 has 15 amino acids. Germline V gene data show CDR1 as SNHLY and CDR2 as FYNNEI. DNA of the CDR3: TGTGCCAGCAGTGAGTTGGGCAGCGCTAACTATGGCTACACCTTC. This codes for CASSELGSANYGYTF.